This T cell receptor beta chain is from a study of shared clonotypes between healthy human individuals. Only Caucasian adults living in Nashville, Tennessee served as donors. Clones were sequenced by immunoSEQ multiplex PCR, and TCRdb holds only the in-frame ones, with some missing. The top ten clones hold more than 0.35% of a sample with about 2.3 million clones, under 95% of them seen once. Germline CDR1 and CDR2: MNHEY and SVGAGI. V lost 0 bases to trimming and J lost 2 bases, with 8 bases between them. The CDR3 contains 14 residues. In the case of this clone: Other DNA variants within this sample encode the same CDR3.

The chain has TRBV6-5 and TRBJ2-7; D might be TRBD1 (5 bases). This TCR was recovered from a man aged 18 to 30 in good health. Some clones in this sample may be carry-over from other donors' samples. The sequenced sample consisted of naive CD4+ T cells from PBMCs. Specified subset: CD45RA+ positively selected. CDR3 sequence (DNA): TGTGCCAGCAGTTACTCGTACAGGCCCTACGAGCAGTACTTC. Translation: CASSYSYRPYEQYF.